This T cell receptor beta chain comes out of a study of cytomegalovirus exposure and HLA in healthy donors. Primers for the PCR totalled 60 Vbeta and 13 Jbeta. Measured with immunoSEQ multiplex PCR; TCRdb has only the in-frame clones, and not every one. The sample lists approximately 220,000 clones; 65% to 90% were seen once. Germline trimming cut 7 bases from V and 6 bases from J; bases unmatched to any gene: 11. In germline, CDR1 is SGHVS, CDR2 FQNEAQ. CDR3 length: 16 amino acids. The receptor was isolated from a girl between 5 and 17 years old in good health and CMV-seronegative. V and J are TRBV7-8 and TRBJ2-6; TRBD1 matches 8 bases. Sequencing was performed on PBMCs. Here the CDR3 DNA reads TGTGCCAGCACGGGACAGGTCAGTCGTCAGGCCAACGTCCTGACTTTC. The encoded protein is CASTGQVSRQANVLTF.